A selection of T cell receptor beta chains follows, all from one sample in a study of T cell changes during pregnancy in multiple sclerosis. Some clones are missing from TCRdb's copy, which holds only in-frame ones; the method was immunoSEQ multiplex PCR. The sample includes almost 50,000 clones, about nine tenths of them seen just once. The source was CD8+ T cells from peripheral blood mononuclear cells, collected after pregnancy. The receptors shown here come from a female donor with multiple sclerosis, enrolled in a pregnancy study. CDR3s include the opening cysteine and the closing phenylalanine or tryptophan. Each record gives: D gene, clone size, V gene, J gene, CDR3 DNA, CDR3 protein. A D gene is named only where the DNA matches it firmly. Size is omitted from some rows. Given values are once, few, many or a class for expanded clones.

>TRBD2|.|TRBV4-1|TRBJ2-5
TGCGCCAGCAGCCTTATAGCGGGGCGGGAGACCCAGTACTTC
CASSLIAGRETQYF
>.|.|TRBV5-1|TRBJ1-2
TGCGCCAGCAGCTTGGAGGGAGGGAAGTTCAACTATGGCTACACCTTC
CASSLEGGKFNYGYTF
>.|.|TRBV10-3|TRBJ2-1
TGTGCCATCGGGGCAGGTGATTACAATGAGCAGTTCTTC
CAIGAGDYNEQFF
>.|.|TRBV19|TRBJ1-2
TGTGCCAGTAGTATAGTTGGGCTCTATGGCTACACCTTC
CASSIVGLYGYTF
>TRBD1|.|TRBV5-1|TRBJ2-7
TGCGCCAGCAACAGGGGATACGAGCAGTACTTC
CASNRGYEQYF
>TRBD2|.|TRBV11-2|TRBJ2-1
TGTGCCAGCAGCGACGGGGGGTTAGATGAGCAGTTCTTC
CASSDGGLDEQFF
>.|.|TRBV19|TRBJ1-1
TGTGCCACCTCGGCGGCTATTTGGAGCACTGAAGCTTTCTTT
CATSAAIWSTEAFF
>TRBD1|.|TRBV29-1|TRBJ1-2
TGCAGCGTTTTCCCCGGGACAGGAAACTATGGCTACACCTTC
CSVFPGTGNYGYTF
>.|.|TRBV29-1|TRBJ1-1
TGCAGCGTTGTCGGTACGGAGGGCACTGAAGCTTTCTTT
CSVVGTEGTEAFF
>.|medium-sized|TRBV9|TRBJ2-1
TGTGCCAGCAGCGGAGGGTTGGGGGGTGATTACAATGAGCAGTTCTTC
CASSGGLGGDYNEQFF
>.|.|TRBV5-1|TRBJ2-3
TGCGCCAGCAGCATGTTTCGGGGATCCACAGATACGCAGTATTTT
CASSMFRGSTDTQYF
>TRBD1|.|TRBV13|TRBJ1-4
TGTGCCAGCAGCTCTAGCCCGACAGGGATAGATGAAAAACTGTTTTTT
CASSSSPTGIDEKLFF
>.|.|TRBV29-1|TRBJ2-1
TGCAGCGGCTGGAGCAATGAGCAGTTCTTC
CSGWSNEQFF
>TRBD2|.|TRBV11-1|TRBJ2-1
TGTGCCAGCAGCACACTAGCGGTAGATCAGTTCTTC
CASSTLAVDQFF
>.|.|TRBV13|TRBJ2-1
TGTGCCAGCAGCTTAAATTCGGGTGGCGGGGCCTACAATGAGCAGTTCTTC
CASSLNSGGGAYNEQFF
>TRBD1|once|TRBV9|TRBJ1-2
TGTGCCAGCAGCGTAGCTGTCGGGGACAGGGTGTTAGGCTATGGCTACACCTTC
CASSVAVGDRVLGYGYTF
>TRBD1|.|TRBV6-1|TRBJ2-7
TGTGCCAGCAGTACCGAGACAGGGGGCGGCTACGAGCAGTACTTC
CASSTETGGGYEQYF
>TRBD2|.|TRBV13|TRBJ2-2
TGTGCCAGCAGCTTAGGAACGGGGGGATTCACCGGGGAGCTGTTTTTT
CASSLGTGGFTGELFF
>TRBD1|.|TRBV7-9|TRBJ2-7
TGTGCCAGCAGTTCGGGACAGCGCTACGAGCAGTACTTC
CASSSGQRYEQYF
>.|.|TRBV27|TRBJ1-2
TGTGCCAGCAGCGATCTCGGAGGGGAGGGCTACACCTTC
CASSDLGGEGYTF
>.|.|TRBV7-6|TRBJ2-3
TGTGCCAGCAGCGAGAAACCAGATACGCAGTATTTT
CASSEKPDTQYF
>.|.|TRBV4-1|TRBJ1-4
TGCGCCAGCAGCCATTTATCGGGGGGCGAGGATGAAAAACTGTTTTTT
CASSHLSGGEDEKLFF